This T cell receptor (beta chain) was recorded in a study of PD-1 blockade in classical Hodgkin lymphoma. Study-wide findings and caveats: Newly diagnosed patients were reported to exhibit reduced baseline TCR diversity relative to healthy donors. Complete responders started with a diversity level that resembled newly diagnosed patients at baseline.

The method was immunoSEQ multiplex PCR; TCRdb's version includes in-frame clones alone and lacks a portion of them. This sample yields fewer than 100,000 clones, of which about 93% are seen a single time; roughly 1.9% belongs to the top ten. Turning to this clone: Its antigen is as yet unknown.

The time point here: cycle 4 day 1 (C4D1), after 5 to 7 weeks of nivolumab. Brentuximab vedotin exposure varied among the patients, all of whom had relapsed after autologous stem cell transplantation. This TCR was sampled from a human donor with classical Hodgkin lymphoma. The starting material was peripheral blood mononuclear cells (PBMCs), obtained before the fourth cycle of nivolumab.

The CDR3 loop reads CASMDSSYEQYF. CDR3 sequence (DNA): TGTGCCAGTATGGACAGCAGCTACGAGCAGTACTTC. The chain recombines TRBV5-4 with TRBJ2-7; tentative D call: TRBD1 (6 bases). This CDR3 comprises 12 residues. CDR1 and CDR2 (germline): SGHNT, YYREEE (reference sequence). V lost 8 bases, J lost 3 bases, and 12 bases lay in between.